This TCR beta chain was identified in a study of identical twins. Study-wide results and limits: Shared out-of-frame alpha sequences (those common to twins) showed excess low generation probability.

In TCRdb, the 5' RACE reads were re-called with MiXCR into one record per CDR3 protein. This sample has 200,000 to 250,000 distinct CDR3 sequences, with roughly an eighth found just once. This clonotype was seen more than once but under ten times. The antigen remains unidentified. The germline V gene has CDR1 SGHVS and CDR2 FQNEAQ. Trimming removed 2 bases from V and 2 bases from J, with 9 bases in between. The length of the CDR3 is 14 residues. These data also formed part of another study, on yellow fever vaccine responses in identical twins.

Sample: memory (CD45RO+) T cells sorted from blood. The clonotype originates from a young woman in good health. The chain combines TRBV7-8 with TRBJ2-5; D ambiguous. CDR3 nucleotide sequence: TGTGCCAGCAGCTTAATCCCGAAACAAGAGACCCAGTACTTC. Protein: CASSLIPKQETQYF.